This TCR beta chain is drawn from a study of T-cell memory formation after mild COVID-19. Trimming left V 1 base short and J 4 bases short, with 16 bases between. The CDR3 is 15 amino acids. Germline V gives CDR1 DFQATT, CDR2 SNEGSKA (reference sequence). TCRdb itself ran the 5' RACE reads through MiXCR, one entry per CDR3 protein. The data show hundreds of thousands of distinct CDR3 sequences, with 19% seen just once and around 21% held by the top ten. Study results and caveats: Clones that shrank (day 15 to 85) were balanced CD4/CD8, whereas later expanders leaned CD4+.

In this sample, this clonotype turned up many times. The antigen is unknown. The V gene is TRBV20-1, the J gene TRBJ1-1; a weak D match, TRBD1 (5 bases). The receptor comes from a man between 18 and 29 years old who had mild COVID-19 (a few samples of this study predate the infection). Cell type and time point are not known. Sample: PBMCs or a T cell subset sorted from them (not recorded which). CDR3 sequence reads: CSARVGGGVSTEAFF. CDR3 DNA sequence: TGCAGTGCTAGAGTAGGTGGGGGGGTGAGCACTGAAGCTTTCTTT.